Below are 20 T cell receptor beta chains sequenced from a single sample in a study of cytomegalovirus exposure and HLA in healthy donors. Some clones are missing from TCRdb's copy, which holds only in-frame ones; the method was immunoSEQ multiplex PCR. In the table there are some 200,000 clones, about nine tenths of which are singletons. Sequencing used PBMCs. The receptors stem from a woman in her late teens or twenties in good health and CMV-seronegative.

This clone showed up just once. The CDR3 DNA reads as TGTGCCAGCAGGTCTTTCCGGACAGGCTCAGATACGCAGTATTTT. Translating gives CASRSFRTGSDTQYF. V and J are TRBV2 and TRBJ2-3, with 7 bases matching TRBD1. Per germline, CDR1 SNHLY and CDR2 FYNNEI. This CDR3 comprises 15 residues. The ends lost 6 bases at V and 4 bases at J; junction bases unmatched: 10. The variable domain in full, completed from reference TRBV2 and TRBJ2-3, reads EPEVTQTPSHQVTQMGQEVILRCVPISNHLYFYWYRQILGQKVEFLVSFYNNEISEKSEIFDDQFSVERPDGSNFTLKIRSTKLEDSAMYFCASRSFRTGSDTQYFGPGTRLTVL.

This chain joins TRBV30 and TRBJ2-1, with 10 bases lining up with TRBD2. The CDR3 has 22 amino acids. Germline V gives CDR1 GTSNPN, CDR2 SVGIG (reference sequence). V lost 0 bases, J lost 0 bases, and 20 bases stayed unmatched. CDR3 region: CAWSVLLEGKLAGDFSYNEQFF. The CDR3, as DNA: TGTGCCTGGAGTGTACTTCTTGAGGGTAAGCTAGCGGGAGACTTCTCCTACAATGAGCAGTTCTTC.

The CDR3 DNA sequence: TGTGCCACCAGCAGAGATCCGAGCGGGAGGGCCCTGGGGAGTGAGCAGTTCTTC. Its protein product is CATSRDPSGRALGSEQFF. This chain links TRBV15 with TRBJ2-1; 10 bases fit TRBD2. Germline V gives CDR1 LNHNV, CDR2 YYDKDF (reference sequence). With 0 bases clipped from V and 9 bases from J, the junction kept 14 bases outside the gene matches. The CDR3 totals 18 residues.

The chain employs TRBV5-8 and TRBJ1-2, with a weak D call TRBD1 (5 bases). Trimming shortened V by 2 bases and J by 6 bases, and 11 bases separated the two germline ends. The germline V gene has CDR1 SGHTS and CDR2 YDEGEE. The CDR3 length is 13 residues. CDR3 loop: CASSFGGNNGYTF. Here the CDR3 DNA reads TGTGCCAGCAGCTTCGGGGGAAACAATGGCTACACCTTC.

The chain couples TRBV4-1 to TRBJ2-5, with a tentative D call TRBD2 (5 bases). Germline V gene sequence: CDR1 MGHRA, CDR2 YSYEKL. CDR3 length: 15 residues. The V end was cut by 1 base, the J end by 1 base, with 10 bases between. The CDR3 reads CASSQGRGPQETQYF. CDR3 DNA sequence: TGCGCCAGCAGCCAAGGTCGGGGTCCCCAAGAGACCCAGTACTTC.

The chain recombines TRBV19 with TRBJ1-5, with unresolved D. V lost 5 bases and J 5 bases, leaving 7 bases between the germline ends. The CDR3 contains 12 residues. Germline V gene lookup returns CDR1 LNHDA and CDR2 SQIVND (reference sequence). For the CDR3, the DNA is TGTGCCAGTAGTCCCTTGTATCAGCCCCAGCATTTT. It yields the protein CASSPLYQPQHF.

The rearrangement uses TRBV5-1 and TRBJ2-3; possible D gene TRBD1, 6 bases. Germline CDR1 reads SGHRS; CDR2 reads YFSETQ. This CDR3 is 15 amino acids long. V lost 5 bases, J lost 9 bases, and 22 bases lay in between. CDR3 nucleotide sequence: TGCGCCAGCAGGAGGGCAGGGGATCCGAGGGGAACGCAGTATTTT. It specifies CASRRAGDPRGTQYF. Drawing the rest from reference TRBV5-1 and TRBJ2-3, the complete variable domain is KAGVTQTPRYLIKTRGQQVTLSCSPISGHRSVSWYQQTPGQGLQFLFEYFSETQRNKGNFPGRFSGRQFSNSRSEMNVSTLELGDSALYLCASRRAGDPRGTQYFGPGTRLTVL.

The CDR3 DNA sequence: TGTGCCAGCAGTGAAGGGTTCCCGGGGGGCTACACCTTC. Its translation: CASSEGFPGGYTF. The chain uses TRBV25-1 and TRBJ1-2; no firm D call. Germline CDR1 MGHDK, CDR2 SYGVNS. This CDR3 is built from 13 residues. V lost 2 bases, J lost 8 bases, and 12 bases lay in between.

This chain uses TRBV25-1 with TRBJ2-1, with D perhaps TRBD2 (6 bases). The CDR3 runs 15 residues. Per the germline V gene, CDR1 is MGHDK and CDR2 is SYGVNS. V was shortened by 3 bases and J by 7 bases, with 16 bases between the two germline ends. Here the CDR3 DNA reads TGTGCCAGCAGTGACGGCGGGGTGGTTTCGAATGAGCAGTTCTTC. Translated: CASSDGGVVSNEQFF.

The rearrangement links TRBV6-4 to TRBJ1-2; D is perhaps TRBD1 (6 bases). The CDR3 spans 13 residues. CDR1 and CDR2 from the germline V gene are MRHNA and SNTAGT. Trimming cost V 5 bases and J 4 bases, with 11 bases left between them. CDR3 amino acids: CASSPDRFYGYTF. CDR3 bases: TGTGCCAGCAGTCCCGACAGGTTCTATGGCTACACCTTC.

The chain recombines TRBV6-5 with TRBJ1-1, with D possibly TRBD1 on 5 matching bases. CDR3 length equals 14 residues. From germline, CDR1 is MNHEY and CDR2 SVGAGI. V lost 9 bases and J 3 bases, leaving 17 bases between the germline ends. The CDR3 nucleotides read TGTGCCAGTGGGACTCCCCTATATGACACTGAAGCTTTCTTT. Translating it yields CASGTPLYDTEAFF.

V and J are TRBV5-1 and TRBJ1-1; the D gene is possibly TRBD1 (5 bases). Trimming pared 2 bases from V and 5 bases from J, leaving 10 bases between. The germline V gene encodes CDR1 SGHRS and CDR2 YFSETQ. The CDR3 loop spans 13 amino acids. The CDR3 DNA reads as TGCGCCAGCAGCTTAGCAGGGATTACTGAAGCTTTCTTT. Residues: CASSLAGITEAFF.

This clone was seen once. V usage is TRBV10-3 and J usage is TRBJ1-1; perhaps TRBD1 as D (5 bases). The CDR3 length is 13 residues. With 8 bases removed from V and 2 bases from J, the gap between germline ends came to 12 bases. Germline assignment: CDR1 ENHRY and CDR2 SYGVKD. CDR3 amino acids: CAIAGGQNTEAFF. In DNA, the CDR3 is TGTGCCATCGCGGGGGGTCAAAACACTGAAGCTTTCTTT.

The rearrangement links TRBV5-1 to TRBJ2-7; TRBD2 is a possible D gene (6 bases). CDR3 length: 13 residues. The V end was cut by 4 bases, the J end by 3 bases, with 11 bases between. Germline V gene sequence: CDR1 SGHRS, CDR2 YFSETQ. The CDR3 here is CASSGAGDYEQYF. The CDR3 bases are TGCGCCAGCAGCGGAGCGGGTGACTACGAGCAGTACTTC.

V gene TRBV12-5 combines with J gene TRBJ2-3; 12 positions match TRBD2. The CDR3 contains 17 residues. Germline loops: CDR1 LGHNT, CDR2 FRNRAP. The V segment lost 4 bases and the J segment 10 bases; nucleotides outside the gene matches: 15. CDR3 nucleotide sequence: TGTGCTAGTGGTTCCCGTCTCCTAGCGGGAGGGCATGGTCCGCAGTATTTT. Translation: CASGSRLLAGGHGPQYF.

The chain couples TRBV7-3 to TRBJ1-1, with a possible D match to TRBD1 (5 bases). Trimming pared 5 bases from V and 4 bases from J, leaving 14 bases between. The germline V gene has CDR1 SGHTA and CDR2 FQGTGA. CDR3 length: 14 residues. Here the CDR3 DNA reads TGTGCCAGCAGCCCGAGCGGGGGGAGCACTGAAGCTTTCTTT. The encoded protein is CASSPSGGSTEAFF.

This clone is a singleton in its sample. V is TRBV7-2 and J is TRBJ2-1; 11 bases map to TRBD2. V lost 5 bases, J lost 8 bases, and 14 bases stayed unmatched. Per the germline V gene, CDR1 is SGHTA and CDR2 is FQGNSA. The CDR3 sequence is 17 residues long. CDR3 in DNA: TGTGCCAGCAGCCAAACTAGCGGGAGCGTTATATCGTATGAGCAGTTCTTC. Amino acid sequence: CASSQTSGSVISYEQFF.

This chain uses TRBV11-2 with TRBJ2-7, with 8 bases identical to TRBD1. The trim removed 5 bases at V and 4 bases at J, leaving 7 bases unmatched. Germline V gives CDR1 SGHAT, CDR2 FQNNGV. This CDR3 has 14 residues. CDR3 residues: CASSPGRQGYEQYF. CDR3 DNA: TGTGCCAGCAGCCCTGGAAGACAGGGGTACGAGCAGTACTTC.

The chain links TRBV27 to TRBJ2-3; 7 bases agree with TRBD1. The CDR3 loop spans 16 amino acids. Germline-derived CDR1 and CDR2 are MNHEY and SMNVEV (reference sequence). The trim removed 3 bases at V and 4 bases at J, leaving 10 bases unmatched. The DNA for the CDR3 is TGTGCCAGCAGTTTCTTGCTGACAGGGCAAGCAGATACGCAGTATTTT. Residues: CASSFLLTGQADTQYF.

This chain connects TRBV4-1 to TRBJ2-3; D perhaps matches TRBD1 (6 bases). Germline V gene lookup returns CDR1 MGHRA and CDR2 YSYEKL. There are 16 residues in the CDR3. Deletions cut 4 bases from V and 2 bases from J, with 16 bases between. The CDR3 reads CASSPLRTANTDTQYF. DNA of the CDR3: TGCGCCAGCAGCCCCCTCCGGACAGCGAACACAGATACGCAGTATTTT.